The TCR beta chain under discussion was sequenced for a study of blood T cell repertoires in COVID-19 (dated by TCRdb to 2019 to 2021). Study-level background: Samples covering the acute and convalescent phases of COVID-19 were provided by collaborators in the United States, Italy and Spain. The repertoires were released in a freely available public database meant as a resource for research on the immune response to SARS-CoV-2. The prospective study material was composed of cDNA or gDNA derived from T cells, B-cell-depleted T cells, or PBMCs. Samples were obtained from the ongoing ImmuneRACE study (first 160 participants) and from about 1,300 subjects provided by 6 global collaborators. Sample metadata almost always included a de-identified subject ID, COVID-19 status, age in years and sex. Subjects who had been exposed to COVID-19, were actively infected with it, or had recovered from it provided the deeply sampled blood TCRbeta repertoires that made up the dataset. Where available, HLA class I and class II types were taken from metadata supplied by the sample provider and were not determined by assay-based typing.

Participants in the prospective study were enrolled through a virtual design, were aged roughly 18 to 90 years, and lived in under 25 United States geographic areas. To assign participants to cohorts, the prospective study relied on clinical history that participants themselves reported in a screening survey and a study questionnaire. ImmuneRACE Cohort 3 recovered participants were defined by two consecutive negative NP/OP PCR tests, healthcare professional clearance, or symptom resolution. In the prospective study, whole blood, serum and a nasopharyngeal or oropharyngeal swab were collected from each participant by mobile phlebotomists. Prospective study participants could optionally give additional blood draws and questionnaires over an approximately 2-month period. Blood samples from the prospective study were shipped frozen or at room temperature prior to DNA extraction. TCRbeta CDR3 regions were amplified from genomic DNA by means of the immunoSEQ Assay, a bias-controlled multiplex PCR. In the source study's methods: The number of nucleated cells in each sample was estimated from the amplification of reference gene primers within the assay. To quantify the absolute abundance of each unique TCRbeta CDR3 rearrangement, sequence reads were collapsed and filtered. Productive Simpson clonality was computed per sample as the square root of Simpson's diversity index over productive rearrangements. Entries here come from immuneACCESS through TCRdb and include only in-frame sequences with V and J called. Some clones fail to appear in such tables; in the studies checked, an unresolved V gene covers under half of the shortfall, and the cause of the remainder is unknown. The DNA was the basis for D and trimming; V, J and clone size are from that table. For this sample the table gives fewer than 350,000 clones, of which about 89% were detected only once. Around 4.8% of the sample comes from the top ten.

Findings and caveats that apply to the study as a whole: The quantity of clinical and demographic metadata differed by source and by participant and was supplied without curation.

For CDR1 and CDR2, the germline V gene lists MDHEN and SYDVKM. V has 3 bases trimmed and J has 4 bases trimmed; junction bases matching no gene number 6. The CDR3 goes from the cysteine to the phenylalanine over 15 residues. Kept here is only the CDR3 DNA, which spans 45 bases and is read in frame from base 1. To note about this clone: Its antigen has not been determined. Per-base qualities were not stored, and no clone one base away is much larger.

The sequencing input was PBMCs or T cells enriched from blood (not recorded which). This clonotype originated in a man in his sixties who had recovered from COVID-19. The chain was built from TRBV28 and TRBJ1-2; 9 bases in the junction line up with TRBD1. Read as DNA, the sequence is TGTGCCAGCAGTTTTCGGGACAGGGTCCTCTATGGCTACACCTTC. Translated, this gives CASSFRDRVLYGYTF.